The clone carrying this T cell receptor beta chain appeared a few times. Its antigen is as yet unknown. The sample originates from a study of regulatory T cells in long-lasting Graves disease. Overall study: New Graves' disease cases had less than 3 months of antithyroid drugs.

Arm-PCR with iRepertoire HTBI primers amplified the CDR3 regions for these TCR beta libraries. In the authors' workflow: Overall, samples carried approximately 60 TRBV and 13 to 15 TRBJ segments. TCRdb reanalysed the multiplex PCR reads using MiXCR and keeps one entry per CDR3 protein. The V and J calls reflect TCRdb's pipeline rather than the authors' work. This table has hundreds of thousands of distinct CDR3 sequences, approximately 16% appearing once. Study-wide results and limits: Thyroid tissue was not sampled; only peripheral blood was.

The CDR3 has 14 amino acids. CDR1 is MNHEY, CDR2 SVGEGT, per germline. V gave up 8 bases and J gave up 0 bases, with 11 bases separating them. Time point defined: newly diagnosed GD, antithyroid drugs for less than 3 months. From RNA extracted from PBMCs, the TCR library was made. These data were also filed under a second study, of T cells in Graves' hyperthyroidism and ophthalmopathy. This second study notes: In the analysis, a 13 V-J model separated ophthalmopathy from stable hyperthyroidism.

The source material was peripheral blood mononuclear cells (PBMCs), sampled at new diagnosis, from a patient treated with antithyroid drugs. V gene TRBV6-2 or TRBV6-3 combines with J gene TRBJ1-3; D is undetermined. This clonotype was sampled from a woman between 40 and 65 years old with Graves disease. CDR3 protein: CASALGSSGNTIYF. The CDR3 region has the DNA TGTGCCAGCGCCCTGGGAAGCTCTGGAAACACCATATATTTT.